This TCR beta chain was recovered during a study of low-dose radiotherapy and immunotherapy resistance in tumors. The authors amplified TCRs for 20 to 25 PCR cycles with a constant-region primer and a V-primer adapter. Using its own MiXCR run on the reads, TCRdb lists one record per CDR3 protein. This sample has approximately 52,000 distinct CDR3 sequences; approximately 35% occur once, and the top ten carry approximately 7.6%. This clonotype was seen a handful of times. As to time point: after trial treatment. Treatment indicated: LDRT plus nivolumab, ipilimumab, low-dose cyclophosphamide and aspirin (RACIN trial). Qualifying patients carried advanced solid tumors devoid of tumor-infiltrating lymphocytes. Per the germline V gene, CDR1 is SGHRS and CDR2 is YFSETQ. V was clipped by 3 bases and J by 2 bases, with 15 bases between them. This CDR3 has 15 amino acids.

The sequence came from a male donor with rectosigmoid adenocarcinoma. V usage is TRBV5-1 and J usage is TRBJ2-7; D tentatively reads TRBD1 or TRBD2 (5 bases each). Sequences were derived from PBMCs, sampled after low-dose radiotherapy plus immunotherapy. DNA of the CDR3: TGCGCCAGCAGCTCCGGGACGGCAGGAACCTACGAGCAGTACTTC. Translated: CASSSGTAGTYEQYF.